The T cell receptor (beta chain) under discussion was sequenced for a study of blood T cell repertoires in COVID-19. Whole-study context: Acute-phase and convalescent COVID-19 samples originated in the United States, Italy and Spain. Sources were T cells, B-cell-depleted T cells, or PBMCs; the material itself was cDNA or gDNA.

Assay used: immunoSEQ multiplex PCR; TCRdb lists only in-frame clones, some missing. The repertoire has about 26,000 clones, 75% to 90% of them found once; the top ten carry roughly 7.2%. CDR1 is MDHEN, CDR2 SYDVKM, per germline. This CDR3 is 15 amino acids long. The junction had 8 bases not matched to a gene; V was cut back by 3 bases and J by 4 bases. This clonotype was obtained from a human donor in a cohort sampled during active COVID-19. The sequencing input was peripheral blood. V gene TRBV28 combines with J gene TRBJ1-2; 7 bases line up with TRBD1. Here the CDR3 reads CASSFGTGATYGYTF. DNA for the CDR3: TGTGCCAGCAGTTTTGGAACAGGGGCCACCTATGGCTACACCTTC.